This T cell receptor (beta chain) was observed in a study of T cells in Graves' hyperthyroidism and ophthalmopathy. Study context: It was at initial diagnosis, before any treatment, that peripheral blood was collected.

TCR beta CDR3 region amplification was performed from RNA transcripts. During a first-round RT-PCR of the TCR CDR3, the HTBI primer set was used. Via MiXCR, TCRdb re-called the multiplex PCR reads, giving one row per CDR3 protein. The sample lists 500,000 to 600,000 distinct CDR3 sequences; 16% were seen once. This CDR3 is built from 16 residues. V lost 5 bases, J lost 6 bases, and 22 bases lay in between. Many counts were recorded for this clonotype. Any patient presenting with uncontrolled infection, other autoimmune disease, pregnancy or lactation was left out. Diagnoses were established using clinical symptoms, serum thyroxine and TRAb, thyroid ultrasound and orbital computed tomography.

This rearrangement joins TRBV12-3 or TRBV12-4 to TRBJ1-2; D perhaps matches TRBD1 (6 bases). Specimen: blood. The source is a woman younger than 35 with Graves' hyperthyroidism. Here the CDR3 DNA reads TGTGCCAGCAGTACCACGGTCCGGGGGCCAGGGGATGGCTACACCTTC. This gives the protein CASSTTVRGPGDGYTF.